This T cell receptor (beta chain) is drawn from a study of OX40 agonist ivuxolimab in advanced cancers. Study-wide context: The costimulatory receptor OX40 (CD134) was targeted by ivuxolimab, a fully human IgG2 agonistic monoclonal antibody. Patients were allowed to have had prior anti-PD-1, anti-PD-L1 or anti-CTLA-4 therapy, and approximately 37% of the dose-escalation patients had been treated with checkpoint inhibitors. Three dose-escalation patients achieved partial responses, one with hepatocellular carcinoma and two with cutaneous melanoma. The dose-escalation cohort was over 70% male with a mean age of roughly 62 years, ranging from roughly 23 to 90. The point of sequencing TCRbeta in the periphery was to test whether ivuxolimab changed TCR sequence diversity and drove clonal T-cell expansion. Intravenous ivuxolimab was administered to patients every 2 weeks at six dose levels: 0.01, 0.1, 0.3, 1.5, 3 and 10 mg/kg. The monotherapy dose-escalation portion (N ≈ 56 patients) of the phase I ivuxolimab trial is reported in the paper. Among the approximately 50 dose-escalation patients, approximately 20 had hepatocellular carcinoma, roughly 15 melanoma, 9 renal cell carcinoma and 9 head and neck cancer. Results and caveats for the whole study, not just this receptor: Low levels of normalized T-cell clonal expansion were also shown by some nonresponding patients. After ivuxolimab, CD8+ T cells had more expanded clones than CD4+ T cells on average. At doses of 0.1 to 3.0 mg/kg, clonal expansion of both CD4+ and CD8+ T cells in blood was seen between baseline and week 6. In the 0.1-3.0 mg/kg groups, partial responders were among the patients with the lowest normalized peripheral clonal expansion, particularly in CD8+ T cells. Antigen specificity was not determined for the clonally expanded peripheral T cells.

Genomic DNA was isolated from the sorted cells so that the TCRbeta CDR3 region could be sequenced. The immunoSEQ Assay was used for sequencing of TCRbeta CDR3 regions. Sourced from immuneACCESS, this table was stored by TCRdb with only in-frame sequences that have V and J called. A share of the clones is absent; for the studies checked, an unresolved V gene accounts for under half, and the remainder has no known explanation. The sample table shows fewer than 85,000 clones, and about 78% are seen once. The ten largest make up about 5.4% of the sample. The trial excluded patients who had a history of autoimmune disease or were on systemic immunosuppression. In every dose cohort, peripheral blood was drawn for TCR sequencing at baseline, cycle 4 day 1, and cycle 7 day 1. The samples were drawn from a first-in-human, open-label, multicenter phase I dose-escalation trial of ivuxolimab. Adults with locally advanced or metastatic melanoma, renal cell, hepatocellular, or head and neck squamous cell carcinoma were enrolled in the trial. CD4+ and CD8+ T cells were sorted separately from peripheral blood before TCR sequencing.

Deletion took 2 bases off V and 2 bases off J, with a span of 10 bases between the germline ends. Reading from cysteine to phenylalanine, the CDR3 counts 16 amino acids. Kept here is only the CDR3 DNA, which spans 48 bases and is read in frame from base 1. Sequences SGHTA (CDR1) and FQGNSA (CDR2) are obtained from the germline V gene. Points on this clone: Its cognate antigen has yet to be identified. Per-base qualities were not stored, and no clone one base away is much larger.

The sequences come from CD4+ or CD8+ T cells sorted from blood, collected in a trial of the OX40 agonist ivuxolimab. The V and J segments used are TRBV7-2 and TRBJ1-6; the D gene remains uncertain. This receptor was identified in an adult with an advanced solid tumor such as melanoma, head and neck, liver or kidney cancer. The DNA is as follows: TGTGCCAGCAGCTTACCCGTAGCAGCCTATAATTCACCCCTCCACTTT. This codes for CASSLPVAAYNSPLHF.